The next 10 T cell receptor beta chains were all read from a single sample in a study of cytotoxic CD8 clonotypes in ibrutinib-treated CLL. Data came from immunoSEQ multiplex PCR; TCRdb stores just in-frame clones and leaves some out. Of about 140,000 clones detected, around 81% appear once; the ten largest clones hold 6.5% to 8%. The sequencing used PBMCs, collected after 36 months of ibrutinib treatment. Source of these receptors: a human donor with chronic lymphocytic leukemia.

This chain uses TRBV29-1 with TRBJ1-2; the D is unclear. The V gene's germline CDR1 is SQVTM and CDR2 ANQGSEA. Deletions cut 2 bases from V and 5 bases from J, with 18 bases between. This CDR3 is 15 amino acids long. The CDR3 region has the DNA TGCAGCGTTGAACCTCGCCTGAACCCTCGGTATGGCTACACCTTC. Translation: CSVEPRLNPRYGYTF.

With respect to this clone: In the same sample, other DNA sequences code for this CDR3. The chain recombines TRBV2 with TRBJ2-1; TRBD2 matches 7 bases. The CDR3 has 12 residues. CDR1 SNHLY and CDR2 FYNNEI come from the germline V gene. V shed 7 bases, J shed 5 bases, and the junction held 2 bases outside the gene matches. CDR3 coding DNA: TGTGCCAGCACTCGGGAGGACAATGAGCAGTTCTTC. Translated: CASTREDNEQFF.

The chain combines TRBV2 with TRBJ1-5; no firm D call. There are 13 residues in the CDR3. V lost 4 bases, J lost 7 bases, and 11 bases lay in between. The germline CDR1 and CDR2 sequences are SNHLY and FYNNEI. CDR3 coding DNA: TGTGCCAGCAGTGTGGACGTATGGCAGCCCCAGCATTTT. Encoded protein: CASSVDVWQPQHF.

In this sample, this clone turned up once. CDR3 loop: CASGGTGDYRAQFF. For the CDR3, the DNA is TGTGCCAGCGGCGGGACAGGGGATTATAGGGCGCAGTTCTTC. The V gene is TRBV6-1, the J gene TRBJ2-1; TRBD1 aligns across 10 bases. Trimming took 8 bases from V and 12 from J; bases not matched to a gene: 13. Germline loops: CDR1 MNHNS, CDR2 SASEGT. This CDR3 has 14 amino acids.

The rearrangement joins TRBV29-1 to TRBJ1-4; 8 nucleotides match TRBD1. V trimming: 7 bases; J trimming: 7 bases; junction bases outside the gene matches: 2. Germline V CDR1 and CDR2: SQVTM, ANQGSEA. The CDR3 covers 11 residues. The DNA for the CDR3 is TGCAGCGCTGGACAGGGTGAAAAACTGTTTTTT. It translates to CSAGQGEKLFF.

This clone occurred a few times. V is TRBV21-1 and J is TRBJ2-7; TRBD2, the table's D call, was not compared with the DNA. TRBV21-1 counts as a pseudogene. The CDR3 has 13 residues. The CDR3 reads CAIWTLTPYEQYF. CDR3 DNA sequence: TGTGCCATCTGGACTCTTACCCCCTACGAGCAGTACTTC.

This clone was found a few times. The V call is TRBV25-1, the J call TRBJ1-4; D call uncertain. V lost 4 bases and J 7 bases, leaving 10 bases between the germline ends. Germline CDR1 and CDR2: MGHDK and SYGVNS. CDR3 length: 13 amino acids. CDR3 in amino acids: CASSAPVSEKLFF. In DNA, the CDR3 is TGTGCCAGCAGTGCACCGGTCTCTGAAAAACTGTTTTTT.

Only one count was recorded for this clone. The chain recombines TRBV11-2 with TRBJ2-2; possibly TRBD2 for D (5 bases). The V gene's germline CDR1 is SGHAT and CDR2 FQNNGV. The CDR3 is made up of 15 amino acids. V was pared by 1 base and J by 4 bases, with 10 bases between. This CDR3 reads CASSLGGFGTGELFF. Here the CDR3 DNA reads TGTGCCAGCAGCTTAGGCGGGTTCGGCACCGGGGAGCTGTTTTTT.

The rearrangement links TRBV7-9 to TRBJ1-2; perhaps TRBD1 as D (5 bases). CDR3 size: 12 residues. Between the trimmed V and J ends, which lost 5 bases and 6 bases, there was a span of 10 bases. Germline V gene lookup returns CDR1 SEHNR and CDR2 FQNEAQ (reference sequence). The CDR3 DNA reads as TGTGCCAGCAGCACACCGACAGATGGCTACACCTTC. Translation: CASSTPTDGYTF.

The J gene is TRBJ2-3, the V gene TRBV10-3, with 15 bases that match TRBD2. V gave up 0 bases and J gave up 3 bases; unmatched junction bases: 4. CDR3 size: 18 residues. The germline V gene has CDR1 ENHRY and CDR2 SYGVKD. For the CDR3, the DNA is TGTGCCATCAGTGAGTCCGGGACTAGCGGGAGGTGGACAGATACGCAGTATTTT. It yields the protein CAISESGTSGRWTDTQYF.